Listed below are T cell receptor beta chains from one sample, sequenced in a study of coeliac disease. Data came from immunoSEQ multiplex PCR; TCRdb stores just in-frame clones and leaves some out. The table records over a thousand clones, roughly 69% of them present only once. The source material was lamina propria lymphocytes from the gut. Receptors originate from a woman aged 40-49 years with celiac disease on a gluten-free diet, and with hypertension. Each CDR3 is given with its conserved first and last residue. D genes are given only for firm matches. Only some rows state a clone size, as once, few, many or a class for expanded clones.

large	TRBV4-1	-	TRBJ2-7	CASSPLPRQTSSYEQYF	TGCGCCAGCAGCCCCCTGCCTAGACAGACCAGCTCCTACGAGCAGTACTTC
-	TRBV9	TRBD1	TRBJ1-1	CASSVRDSTEAFF	TGTGCCAGCAGCGTTCGGGACAGCACTGAAGCTTTCTTT
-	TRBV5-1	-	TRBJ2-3	CASSLGADTQYF	TGCGCCAGCAGCTTGGGAGCAGATACGCAGTATTTT
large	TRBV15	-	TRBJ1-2	CATIGQYYGYTF	TGTGCCACCATAGGACAGTACTATGGCTACACCTTC
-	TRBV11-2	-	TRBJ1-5	CASSLAGGNQPQHF	TGTGCCAGCAGCTTAGCGGGAGGCAATCAGCCCCAGCATTTT
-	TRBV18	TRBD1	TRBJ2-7	CASSPSRDRSYEQYF	TGTGCCAGCTCACCGTCACGGGACAGGTCCTACGAGCAGTACTTC
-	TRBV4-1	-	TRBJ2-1	CASSPIGRGNEQFF	TGCGCCAGCAGCCCCATAGGTAGAGGAAATGAGCAGTTCTTC
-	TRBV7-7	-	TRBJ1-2	CASSEGQGLLRKYGYTF	TGTGCCAGCAGCGAAGGTCAAGGCCTTCTCAGGAAGTATGGCTACACCTTC
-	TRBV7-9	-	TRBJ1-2	CASSWREVTIRKYGYTF	TGTGCCAGCAGCTGGAGGGAAGTAACCATCAGGAAGTATGGCTACACCTTC
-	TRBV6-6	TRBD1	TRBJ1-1	CASTKTYRGANTEAFF	TGTGCCAGCACCAAAACCTACAGGGGTGCGAACACTGAAGCTTTCTTT
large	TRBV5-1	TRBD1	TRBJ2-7	CASTGTGAYEQYF	TGCGCCAGCACAGGGACAGGAGCCTACGAGCAGTACTTC
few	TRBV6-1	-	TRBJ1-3	CASDSLSGNTIYF	TGTGCCAGCGACAGCCTTTCCGGAAACACCATATATTTT
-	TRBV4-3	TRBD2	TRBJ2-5	CASSQDAPTSGEETQYF	TGCGCCAGCAGCCAAGATGCCCCGACTAGCGGAGAAGAGACCCAGTACTTC
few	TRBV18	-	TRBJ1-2	CASSLRSAADGYTF	TGTGCCAGCTCACTACGTTCGGCTGCGGATGGCTACACCTTC
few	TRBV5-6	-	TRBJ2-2	CASSLAMEGNTGELFF	TGTGCCAGCAGCTTGGCGATGGAGGGGAACACCGGGGAGCTGTTTTTT
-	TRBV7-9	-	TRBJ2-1	CASSLRSERFF	TGTGCCAGCAGTTTGAGGTCTGAGCGTTTCTTC
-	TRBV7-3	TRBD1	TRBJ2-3	CASSPTGGGPDTQYF	TGTGCCAGCAGCCCGACAGGGGGCGGCCCAGATACGCAGTATTTT
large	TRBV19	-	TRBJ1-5	CASSIQAGNNQPQHF	TGTGCCAGTAGTATCCAAGCAGGGAACAATCAGCCCCAGCATTTT
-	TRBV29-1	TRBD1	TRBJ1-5	CSARTGGPQPQHF	TGCAGCGCCCGAACAGGGGGTCCTCAGCCCCAGCATTTT
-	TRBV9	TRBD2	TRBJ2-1	CASSVGGAAGIYNEQFF	TGTGCCAGCAGCGTAGGGGGTGCAGCGGGGATTTACAATGAGCAGTTCTTC
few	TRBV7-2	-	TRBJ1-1	CASSLVRVNTEAFF	TGTGCCAGCAGCTTAGTCAGGGTGAACACTGAAGCTTTCTTT
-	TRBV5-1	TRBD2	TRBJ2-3	CASSLVASGGPTDTQYF	TGCGCCAGCAGCTTGGTCGCTAGCGGGGGACCCACAGATACGCAGTATTTT
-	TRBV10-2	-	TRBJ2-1	CASSESTGDEQFF	TGCGCCAGCAGTGAGTCGACCGGGGATGAGCAGTTCTTC
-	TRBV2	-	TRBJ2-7	CASTTGTYEQYF	TGTGCCAGCACGACAGGTACCTACGAGCAGTACTTC
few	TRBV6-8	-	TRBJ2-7	CASSYERPGEQYF	TGTGCCAGCAGTTACGAAAGGCCCGGGGAGCAGTACTTC
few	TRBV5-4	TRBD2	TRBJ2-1	CASSQETSGRARDEQFF	TGTGCCAGCAGCCAGGAGACTAGCGGGAGGGCCAGGGATGAGCAGTTCTTC
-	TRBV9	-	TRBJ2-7	CASSVEGSPPYEQYF	TGTGCCAGCAGCGTAGAAGGTAGCCCTCCCTACGAGCAGTACTTC
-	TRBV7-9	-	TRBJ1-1	CASSDSRGTTEAFF	TGTGCCAGCAGCGACTCCAGGGGAACTACTGAAGCTTTCTTT
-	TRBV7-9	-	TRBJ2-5	CASSWGEETQYF	TGTGCCAGCAGCTGGGGCGAAGAGACCCAGTACTTC
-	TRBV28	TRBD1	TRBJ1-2	CASRQGVNYGYTF	TGTGCCAGCAGACAGGGGGTTAACTATGGCTACACCTTC
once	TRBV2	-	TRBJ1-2	CASSTPSRRIRKYGYTF	TGTGCCAGCAGTACCCCATCTCGCAGAATCAGGAAGTATGGCTACACCTTC
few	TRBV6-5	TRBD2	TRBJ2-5	CASSQGLAETQYF	TGTGCCAGCAGTCAAGGACTAGCGGAGACCCAGTACTTC
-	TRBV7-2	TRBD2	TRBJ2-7	CASSFVSLAGGSYEQYF	TGTGCCAGCAGCTTCGTCTCCCTAGCGGGGGGATCCTACGAGCAGTACTTC
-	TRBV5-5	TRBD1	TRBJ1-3	CASSPRDRGHRGNTIYF	TGTGCCAGCAGCCCCCGGGACAGGGGGCATAGAGGAAACACCATATATTTT
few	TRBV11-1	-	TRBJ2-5	CASSLGGLDKGATQYF	TGTGCCAGCAGCTTAGGGGGACTCGATAAGGGGGCGACCCAGTACTTC
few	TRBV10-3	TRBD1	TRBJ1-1	CAISGAAGGMNTEAFF	TGTGCCATCAGTGGAGCGGCAGGGGGTATGAACACTGAAGCTTTCTTT
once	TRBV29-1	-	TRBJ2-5	CSHTGTGETQYF	TGCAGCCACACAGGGACCGGAGAGACCCAGTACTTC
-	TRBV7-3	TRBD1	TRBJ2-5	CASSPTGTELQETQYF	TGTGCCAGCAGCCCAACCGGGACAGAGCTACAAGAGACCCAGTACTTC
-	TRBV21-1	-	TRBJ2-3	CASSKTLTSGGVTDTQYF	TGTGCCAGCAGCAAGACCTTGACTAGCGGGGGAGTCACAGATACGCAGTATTTT
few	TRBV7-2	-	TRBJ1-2	CASSLNPKDFRYGYTF	TGTGCCAGCAGCTTGAATCCCAAGGACTTTCGCTATGGCTACACCTTC
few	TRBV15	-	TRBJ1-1	CATSARTPSNTEAFF	TGTGCCACCAGCGCCCGGACACCCTCGAACACTGAAGCTTTCTTT
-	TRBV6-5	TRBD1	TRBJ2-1	CASRQGYYNEQFF	TGTGCCAGCCGACAGGGTTATTACAATGAGCAGTTCTTC
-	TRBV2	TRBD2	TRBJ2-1	CASSYSGGINEQFF	TGTGCCAGCAGTTATAGCGGGGGGATCAATGAGCAGTTCTTC
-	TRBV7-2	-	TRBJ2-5	CASSLGGLDKGATQYF	TGTGCCAGCAGCTTAGGGGGACTCGATAAGGGGGCGACCCAGTACTTC
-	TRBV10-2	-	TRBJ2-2	CASSEHLARELFF	TGCGCCAGCAGTGAGCACCTAGCAAGGGAGCTGTTTTTT